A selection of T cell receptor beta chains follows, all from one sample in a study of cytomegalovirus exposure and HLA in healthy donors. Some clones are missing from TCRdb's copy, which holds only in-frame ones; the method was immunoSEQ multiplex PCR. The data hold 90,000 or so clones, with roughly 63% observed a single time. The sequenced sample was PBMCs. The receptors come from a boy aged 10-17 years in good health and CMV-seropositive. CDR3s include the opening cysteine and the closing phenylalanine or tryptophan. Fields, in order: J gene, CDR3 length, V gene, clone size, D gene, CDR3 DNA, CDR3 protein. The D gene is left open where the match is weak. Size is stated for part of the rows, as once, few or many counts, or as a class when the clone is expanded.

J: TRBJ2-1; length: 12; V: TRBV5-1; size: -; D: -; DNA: TGCGCCAGCAGCTTACAGTACAATGAGCAGTTCTTC; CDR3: CASSLQYNEQFF
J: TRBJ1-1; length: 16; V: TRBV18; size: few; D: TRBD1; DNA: TGTGCCAGCTCACCCCTGGGGGACAGTATCGACACTGAAGCTTTCTTT; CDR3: CASSPLGDSIDTEAFF
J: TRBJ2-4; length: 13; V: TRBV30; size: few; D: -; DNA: TGTGCCTGGAGTGTCCTAGCGATGAACATTCAGTACTTC; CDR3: CAWSVLAMNIQYF
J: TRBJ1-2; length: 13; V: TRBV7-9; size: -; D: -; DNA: TGTGCCAGCAGCTTAGGCCAGCGCTATGGCTACACCTTC; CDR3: CASSLGQRYGYTF
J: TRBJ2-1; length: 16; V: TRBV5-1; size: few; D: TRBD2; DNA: TGCGCCAGCAGCTTGGCCATTACTAGCGGGAGTAATGAGCAGTTCTTC; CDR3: CASSLAITSGSNEQFF
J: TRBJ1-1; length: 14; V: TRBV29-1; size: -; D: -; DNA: TGCAGCGTTGCGCAGGGAAGGTCGAACACTGAAGCTTTCTTT; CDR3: CSVAQGRSNTEAFF
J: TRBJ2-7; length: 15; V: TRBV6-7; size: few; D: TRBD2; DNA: TGTGCCAGCAGTTACTCGCGGGGGGGCTCCTACGAGCAGTACTTC; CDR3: CASSYSRGGSYEQYF
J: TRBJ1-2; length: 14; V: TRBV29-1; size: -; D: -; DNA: TGCAGCGTTGAAATCCCAGGGCAGTACTATGGCTACACCTTC; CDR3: CSVEIPGQYYGYTF
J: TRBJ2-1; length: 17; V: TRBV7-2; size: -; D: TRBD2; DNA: TGTGCCAGCAGCTTCAAGCGGGGGGGCTGGTCCTACAATGAGCAGTTCTTC; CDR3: CASSFKRGGWSYNEQFF
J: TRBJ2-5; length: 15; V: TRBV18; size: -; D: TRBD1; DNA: TGTGCCAGCTCACCAGCACAGGGGCCCCAAGAGACCCAGTACTTC; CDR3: CASSPAQGPQETQYF
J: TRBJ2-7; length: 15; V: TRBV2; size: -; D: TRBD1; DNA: TGTGCCAGCAGAGGACAGGGGGTGAGCTCCTACGAGCAGTACTTC; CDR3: CASRGQGVSSYEQYF
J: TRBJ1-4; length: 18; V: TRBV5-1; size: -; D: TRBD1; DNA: TGCGCCAGCAGCCTACTCCCCAACCGGGGGACAGGGGATGAAAAACTGTTTTTT; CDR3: CASSLLPNRGTGDEKLFF
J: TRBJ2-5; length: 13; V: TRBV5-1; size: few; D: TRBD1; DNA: TGCGCCAGCAGCTTTTACAGGGGGGAGACCCAGTACTTC; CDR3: CASSFYRGETQYF
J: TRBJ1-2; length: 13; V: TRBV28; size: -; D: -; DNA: TGTGCCAGCAGTCCGGGGGTTTTAGTCGGCTACACCTTC; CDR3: CASSPGVLVGYTF
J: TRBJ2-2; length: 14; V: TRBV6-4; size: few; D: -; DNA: TGTGCCAGTACCCCGAGCCCCGGCACCGGGGAGCTGTTTTTT; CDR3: CASTPSPGTGELFF
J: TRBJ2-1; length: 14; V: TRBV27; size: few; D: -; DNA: TGTGCCAGCAGTCGGGGGAGCTCCTACAATGAGCAGTTCTTC; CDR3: CASSRGSSYNEQFF
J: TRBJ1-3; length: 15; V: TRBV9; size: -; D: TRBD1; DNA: TGTGCCAGCAGCGTAGCGGGACAGGGGGCGAACACCATATATTTT; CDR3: CASSVAGQGANTIYF
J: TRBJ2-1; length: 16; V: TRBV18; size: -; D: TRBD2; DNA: TGTGCCAGCTCACCGCTACTAGCGGGAGGGCCCGGTGAGCAGTTCTTC; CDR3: CASSPLLAGGPGEQFF
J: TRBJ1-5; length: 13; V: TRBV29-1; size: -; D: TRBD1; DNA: TGCAGCGTTGCAGGGGGTTTGTATCAGCCCCAGAATTTT; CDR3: CSVAGGLYQPQNF
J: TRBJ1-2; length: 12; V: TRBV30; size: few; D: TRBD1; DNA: TGTGCCTGGAGGGGACAGTTTTATGGCTACACCTTC; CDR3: CAWRGQFYGYTF
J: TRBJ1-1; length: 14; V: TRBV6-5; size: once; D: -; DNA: TGTGCCAGCTGGGCAGCCTATTTGGACACTGAAGCTTTCTTT; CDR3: CASWAAYLDTEAFF
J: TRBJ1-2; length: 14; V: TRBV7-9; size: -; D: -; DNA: TGTGCCAGCAGCTTTGGACTCTTCCCGTATGGCTACACCTTC; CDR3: CASSFGLFPYGYTF
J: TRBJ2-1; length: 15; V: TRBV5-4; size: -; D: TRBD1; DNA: TGTGCCAGCAGTTCCGACAGGGGGAGTTACAATGAGCAGTTCTTC; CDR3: CASSSDRGSYNEQFF
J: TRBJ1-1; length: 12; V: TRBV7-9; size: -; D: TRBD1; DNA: TGTGCCAGCAGCAAGGGGGACAGGGGAGCTTTCTTT; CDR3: CASSKGDRGAFF
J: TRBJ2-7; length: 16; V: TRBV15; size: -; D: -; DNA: TGTGCCACCAGCAGAGATCCCCAGGCCGTCGCCTACGAGCAGTACTTC; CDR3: CATSRDPQAVAYEQYF
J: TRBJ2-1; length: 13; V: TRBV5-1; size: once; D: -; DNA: TGCGCCAGCAGCTTGGCTCTAGCCAATGAGCAGTTCTTC; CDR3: CASSLALANEQFF